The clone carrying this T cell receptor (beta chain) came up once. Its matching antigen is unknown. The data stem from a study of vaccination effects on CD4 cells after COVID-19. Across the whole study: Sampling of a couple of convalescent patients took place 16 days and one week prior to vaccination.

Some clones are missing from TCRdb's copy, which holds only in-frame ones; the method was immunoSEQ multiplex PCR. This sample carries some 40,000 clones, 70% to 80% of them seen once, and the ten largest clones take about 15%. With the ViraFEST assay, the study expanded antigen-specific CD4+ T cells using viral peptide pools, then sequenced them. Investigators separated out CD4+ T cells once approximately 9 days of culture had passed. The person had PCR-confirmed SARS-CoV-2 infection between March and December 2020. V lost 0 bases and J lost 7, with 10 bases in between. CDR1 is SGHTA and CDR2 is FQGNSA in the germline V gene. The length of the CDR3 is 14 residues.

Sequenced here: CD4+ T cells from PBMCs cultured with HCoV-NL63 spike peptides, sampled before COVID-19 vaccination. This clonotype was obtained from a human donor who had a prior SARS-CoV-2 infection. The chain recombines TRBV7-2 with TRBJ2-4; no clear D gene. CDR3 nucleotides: TGTGCCAGCAGCTTAGCTCATACGTGGAACATTCAGTACTTC. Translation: CASSLAHTWNIQYF. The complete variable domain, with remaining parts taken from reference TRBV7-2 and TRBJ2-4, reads GAGVSQSPSNKVTEKGKDVELRCDPISGHTALYWYRQSLGQGLEFLIYFQGNSAPDKSGLPSDRFSAERTGGSVSTLTIQRTQQEDSAVYLCASSLAHTWNIQYFGAGTRLSVL.